Shown below are 16 T cell receptor beta chains from a single sample sequenced in a study of PD-L1 blockade in urothelial cancer. Indicated time point: pretreatment peripheral blood. This table comes from immunoSEQ multiplex PCR, and its TCRdb copy is limited to in-frame clones, with some not included. The sample lists 50,000 or so clones; more than 70% were seen once. Specimen: PBMCs, collected around atezolizumab (anti-PD-L1) treatment. All receptors derive from a man aged 55 to 70 with urothelial cancer.

The chain combines TRBV5-6 with TRBJ1-2; TRBD1 aligns across 10 bases. The V gene end was trimmed by 3 bases and the J gene end by 5 bases; junction bases not matched to a gene: 4. The CDR3 runs to 14 residues. CDR1 and CDR2 (germline): SGHDT, YYEEEE. The CDR3: CASSSADRGYGYTF. The CDR3 DNA reads as TGTGCCAGCAGCTCAGCGGACAGGGGGTATGGCTACACCTTC.

V usage is TRBV7-2 and J usage is TRBJ2-3; no reliable D call. Germline V gene sequence: CDR1 SGHTA, CDR2 FQGNSA. This CDR3 has 17 residues. Trimming took 3 bases from V and 2 from J, leaving 18 bases between them. DNA of the CDR3: TGTGCCAGCAGCTTGGTGGGTAGACAAAAGAACACAGATACGCAGTATTTT. Its protein product is CASSLVGRQKNTDTQYF. Based on the CDR3 plus reference TRBV7-2 and TRBJ2-3, the full variable domain is GAGVSQSPSNKVTEKGKDVELRCDPISGHTALYWYRQSLGQGLEFLIYFQGNSAPDKSGLPSDRFSAERTGGSVSTLTIQRTQQEDSAVYLCASSLVGRQKNTDTQYFGPGTRLTVL.

The chain links TRBV2 to TRBJ2-2; 7 bases map to TRBD1. Germline V CDR1 and CDR2: SNHLY, FYNNEI. This CDR3 is built from 15 residues. V lost 6 bases to trimming and J lost 0 bases; unmatched junction nucleotides: 4. As DNA, the CDR3 is TGTGCCAGCAGGACCGGGACAGCGAACACCGGGGAGCTGTTTTTT. This encodes CASRTGTANTGELFF.

This chain joins TRBV6-5 and TRBJ1-1; D ambiguous. CDR1 is MNHEY, CDR2 SVGAGI, per germline. CDR3 length: 11 amino acids. V lost 4 bases to trimming and J lost 8 bases, with 8 bases between them. The CDR3 coding sequence is TGTGCCAGCAGTTCCCCCACAGAAGCTTTCTTT. Translating gives CASSSPTEAFF.

This clone was detected once. The chain recombines TRBV6-5 with TRBJ1-1; D may be TRBD1 (5 bases). The V gene lost 0 bases and the J gene lost 4 bases, with 12 bases spanning the gap. Germline V lookup: CDR1 MNHEY, CDR2 SVGAGI. The CDR3 has 15 amino acids. The CDR3 DNA is TGTGCCAGCAGTTACTCGAGGGACTCGGGCACTGAAGCTTTCTTT. This encodes CASSYSRDSGTEAFF.

The chain couples TRBV5-4 to TRBJ2-5; D possibly corresponds to TRBD1 (5 bases). Germline CDR1 is SGHNT and CDR2 is YYREEE (reference sequence). The CDR3 is made up of 13 amino acids. V lost 3 bases to trimming and J lost 5 bases, with 11 bases between them. CDR3 nucleotide sequence: TGTGCCAGCAGCTCCCAGGGTGGGGAGACCCAGTACTTC. This gives the protein CASSSQGGETQYF.

The rearrangement joins TRBV6-6 to TRBJ1-1; weak D call: TRBD1 (6 bases). The CDR3 sequence is 14 residues long. The V gene's germline CDR1 is MNHNY and CDR2 SVGAGI (reference sequence). Trimming cost V 5 bases and J 5 bases, with 15 bases left between them. The CDR3 loop reads CASSDRTVRTEAFF. For the CDR3, the DNA is TGTGCCAGCAGTGATCGGACAGTGCGGACTGAAGCTTTCTTT.

This chain joins TRBV19 and TRBJ2-7; 14 nucleotides match TRBD2. CDR1 LNHDA and CDR2 SQIVND come from the germline V gene (reference sequence). V was clipped by 6 bases and J by 3 bases; unmatched bases: 4. The CDR3 spans 15 residues. In nucleotides, the CDR3 is TGTGCCAGTAGGCCGGGGACTAGCGGGGGCTACGAGCAGTACTTC. This sequence encodes CASRPGTSGGYEQYF.

This chain links TRBV7-2 with TRBJ2-7, with 10 nucleotides matching TRBD2. CDR1 is SGHTA and CDR2 is FQGNSA in the germline V gene. Unmatched junction bases numbered 4, after V lost 5 bases and J lost 0 bases. This CDR3 has 15 amino acids. The CDR3 coding sequence is TGTGCCAGCAGCGAGGGACTAGCGAACTCCTACGAGCAGTACTTC. Its translation is CASSEGLANSYEQYF. The full variable domain, its missing parts supplied by reference TRBV7-2 and TRBJ2-7, is GAGVSQSPSNKVTEKGKDVELRCDPISGHTALYWYRQSLGQGLEFLIYFQGNSAPDKSGLPSDRFSAERTGGSVSTLTIQRTQQEDSAVYLCASSEGLANSYEQYFGPGTRLTVT.

This chain connects TRBV28 to TRBJ2-7; TRBD2 might be the D (6 bases). Germline V gives CDR1 MDHEN, CDR2 SYDVKM. The CDR3 totals 15 residues. Trimming cost V 6 bases and J 5 bases, with 20 bases left between them. The CDR3: CASSHPSGGVDEQYF. CDR3 bases: TGTGCCAGCAGCCACCCCTCCGGGGGTGTCGACGAGCAGTACTTC.

V and J are TRBV4-1 and TRBJ2-1; 7 positions match TRBD2. This CDR3 region has 16 residues. With 4 bases clipped from V and 0 bases from J, the junction kept 6 bases outside the gene matches. The germline V gene has CDR1 MGHRA and CDR2 YSYEKL. CDR3 sequence: CASSLRSGASYNEQFF. The CDR3, as DNA: TGCGCCAGCAGCCTACGGAGCGGGGCCTCCTACAATGAGCAGTTCTTC.

The genes are TRBV19 and TRBJ1-2, with no clear D. The CDR3 contains 13 residues. The germline gives CDR1 LNHDA, CDR2 SQIVND (reference sequence). Trimming took 4 bases from V and 3 from J, leaving 9 bases between them. The CDR3 sequence is CASSREGDYGYTF. In DNA form, the CDR3 reads TGTGCCAGTAGTAGGGAGGGAGACTATGGCTACACCTTC.

This clone came up once. This rearrangement joins TRBV5-1 to TRBJ2-1; 7 bases agree with TRBD2. The CDR3 runs to 16 residues. V lost 2 bases and J lost 10; bases outside the gene matches: 15. Per germline, CDR1 SGHRS and CDR2 YFSETQ. This CDR3 is CASSFYQAGSLSEQFF. The CDR3 bases are TGCGCCAGCAGCTTCTACCAAGCGGGAAGTTTGTCGGAGCAGTTCTTC. The variable domain in full, completed from reference TRBV5-1 and TRBJ2-1, reads KAGVTQTPRYLIKTRGQQVTLSCSPISGHRSVSWYQQTPGQGLQFLFEYFSETQRNKGNFPGRFSGRQFSNSRSEMNVSTLELGDSALYLCASSFYQAGSLSEQFFGPGTRLTVL.

The V call is TRBV7-9, the J call TRBJ1-1, with a weak D call TRBD1 (5 bases). V shed 7 bases and J shed 3 bases, with 9 bases lying between them. Germline CDR1 is SEHNR and CDR2 is FQNEAQ (reference sequence). The CDR3 runs 12 residues. This chain's CDR3 is CASIRGYTEAFF. In DNA form, the CDR3 reads TGTGCCAGCATTCGGGGGTACACTGAAGCTTTCTTT.

The chain recombines TRBV2 with TRBJ2-5, with D tentatively TRBD2 (6 bases). The germline gives CDR1 SNHLY, CDR2 FYNNEI. Between the trimmed V and J ends, which lost 6 bases and 2 bases, there was a span of 10 bases. The CDR3 is 13 residues long. CDR3 coding DNA: TGTGCCAGCAGAGTCCGGGGGCAAGAGACCCAGTACTTC. Amino acid sequence: CASRVRGQETQYF.

The J gene is TRBJ1-5, the V gene TRBV28; D not resolved. The CDR3 runs 13 residues. V lost 3 bases to trimming and J lost 7 bases, with 10 bases between them. CDR1 is MDHEN and CDR2 is SYDVKM in the germline V gene. The CDR3 spells CASSLRFRQPQHF. The DNA for the CDR3 is TGTGCCAGCAGTTTGAGGTTTAGGCAGCCCCAGCATTTT.